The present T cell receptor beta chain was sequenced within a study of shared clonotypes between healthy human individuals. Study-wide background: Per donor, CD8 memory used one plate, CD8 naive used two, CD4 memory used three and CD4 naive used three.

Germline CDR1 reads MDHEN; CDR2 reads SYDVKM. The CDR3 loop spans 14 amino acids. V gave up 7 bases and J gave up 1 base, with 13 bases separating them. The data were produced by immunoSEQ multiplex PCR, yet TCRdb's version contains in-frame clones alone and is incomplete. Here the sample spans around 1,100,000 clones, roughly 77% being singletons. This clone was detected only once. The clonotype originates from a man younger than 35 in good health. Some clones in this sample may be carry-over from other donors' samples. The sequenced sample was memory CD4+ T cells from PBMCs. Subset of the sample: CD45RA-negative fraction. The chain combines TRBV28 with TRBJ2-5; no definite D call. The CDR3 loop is CASTKTDLQETQYF. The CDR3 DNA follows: TGTGCCAGCACTAAAACAGACCTCCAAGAGACCCAGTACTTC.